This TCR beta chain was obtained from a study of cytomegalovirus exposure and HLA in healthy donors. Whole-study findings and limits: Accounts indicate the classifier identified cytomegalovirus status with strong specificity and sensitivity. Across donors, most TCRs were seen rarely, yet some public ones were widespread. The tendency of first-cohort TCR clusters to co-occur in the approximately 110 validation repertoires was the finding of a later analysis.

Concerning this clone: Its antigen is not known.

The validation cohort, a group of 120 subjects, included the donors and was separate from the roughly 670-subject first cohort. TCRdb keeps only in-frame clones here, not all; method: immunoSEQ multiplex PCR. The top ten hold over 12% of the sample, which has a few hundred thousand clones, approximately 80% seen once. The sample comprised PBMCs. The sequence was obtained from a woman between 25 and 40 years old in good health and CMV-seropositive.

This CDR3 is CASSLQGAGAFF. The CDR3 nucleotides read TGTGCCAGCAGCCTACAGGGGGCAGGGGCTTTCTTT. The V gene is TRBV5-6, the J gene TRBJ1-1; 9 bases line up with TRBD1. From germline, CDR1 is SGHDT and CDR2 YYEEEE. The CDR3 consists of 12 residues. Trimming at V came to 4 bases and at J to 11 bases, leaving 6 bases not matched to a gene.